This TCR beta chain is from a study of tumor-infiltrating lymphocytes in primary liver carcinoma. Study at large: The patients, men and women alike, were aged 30 to 69 years. Staged T1-T3 N0M0, the tumors had sizes that ranged from roughly 4 to 11 cm across.

Scientists recovered RNA and DNA together from roughly 21-30 mg of unsorted bulk tissue. Primary liver carcinoma, confirmed by histopathology, was surgically resected. TCR beta cDNA came from roughly 450 ng total RNA, primed with a constant-region primer. Library construction for TCR beta comprised three nested multiplex PCR rounds performed with slightly modified ARM-PCR. TRBV1-TRBV30 forward and Cbeta reverse primers drove the first two approximately 10-cycle rounds. Each CDR3 protein is one row after TCRdb ran MiXCR on the multiplex PCR reads. Of some 180,000 distinct CDR3 sequences listed, approximately 80% are singletons. Germline-derived CDR1 and CDR2 are MDHEN and SYDVKM. The CDR3 totals 15 residues. Comment on this clonotype: Germline and junction disagree at one end, which may indicate a read error.

The chain couples TRBV28 to TRBJ2-1; D not resolved. The source is a man aged 35 to 55 with primary liver carcinoma and hepatitis B virus infection. The sample taken for sequencing was tumor tissue from primary liver carcinoma. CDR3 DNA sequence: TGTGCCAGCAGGCTGACCTTACTCTCCTACAATGAGCATTCCTTC. Its translation: CASRLTLLSYNEHSF.